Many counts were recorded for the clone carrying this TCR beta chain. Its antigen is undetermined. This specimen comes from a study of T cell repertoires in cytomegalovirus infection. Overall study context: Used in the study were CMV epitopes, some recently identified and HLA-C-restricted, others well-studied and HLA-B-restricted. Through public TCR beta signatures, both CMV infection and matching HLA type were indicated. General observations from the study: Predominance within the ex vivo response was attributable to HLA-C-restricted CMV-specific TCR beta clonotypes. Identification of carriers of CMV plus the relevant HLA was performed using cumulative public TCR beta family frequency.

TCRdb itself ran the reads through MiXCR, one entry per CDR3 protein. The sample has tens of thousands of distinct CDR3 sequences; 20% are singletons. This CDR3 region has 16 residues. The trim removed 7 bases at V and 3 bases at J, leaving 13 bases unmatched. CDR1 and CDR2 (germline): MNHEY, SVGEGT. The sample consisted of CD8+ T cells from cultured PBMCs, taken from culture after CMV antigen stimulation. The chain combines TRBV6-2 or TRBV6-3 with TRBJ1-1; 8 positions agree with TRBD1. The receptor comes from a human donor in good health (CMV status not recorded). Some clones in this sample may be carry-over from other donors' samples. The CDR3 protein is CASTSTGAGGHTEAFF. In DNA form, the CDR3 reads TGTGCCAGCACCTCTACCGGAGCAGGGGGCCACACTGAAGCTTTCTTT.